This TCR beta chain originates from a study of immune cell composition in non-small cell lung cancer. Study observations and caveats: Squamous lung tumours showed higher top 10 clone scores and clonality than adenocarcinomas. It was not proven that tumour-reactive clones equal dominant tumour-associated clones. About 75% of squamous and 25% to 35% of adenocarcinoma cases had tumour-associated clones >0.5%.

Some clones are missing from TCRdb's copy, which holds only in-frame ones; the method was immunoSEQ multiplex PCR. This table has a few thousand clones, approximately 80% appearing once. The germline V gene encodes CDR1 SQVTM and CDR2 ANQGSEA. The CDR3 sequence is 14 residues long. Trimming cost V 7 bases and J 5 bases; bases outside gene matches: 8. With regard to this clone: Its antigen remains unidentified.

DNA was extracted from unsorted cell suspensions stored frozen. The sequenced sample consisted of lung tumor tissue. The V call is TRBV29-1, the J call TRBJ2-2, with 9 bases aligning to TRBD1. The sequence came from a human donor with non-small cell lung cancer. CDR3 region: CSGRQGGRTGELFF. DNA of the CDR3: TGCAGCGGAAGACAGGGGGGCCGGACCGGGGAGCTGTTTTTT.